This T cell receptor beta chain was documented in a study of shared clonotypes between healthy human individuals. Measured with immunoSEQ multiplex PCR; TCRdb has only the in-frame clones, and not every one. The repertoire includes about 2.4 million clones, roughly 92% of them detected once, and 0.13% to 0.15% sits in the top ten. The length of the CDR3 is 12 residues. Deletions cut 6 bases from V and 3 bases from J, with 3 bases between. Germline CDR1 and CDR2: MNHNY and SVGAGI (reference sequence). This clonotype was sampled from a man in his late teens or twenties in good health. Sequenced material: naive CD4+ T cells sorted from blood. Subset specified: CD45RA+ positively selected. This chain links TRBV6-6 with TRBJ1-6; D is uncertain. The CDR3 DNA sequence: TGTGCCAGCAGCCACTATAATTCACCCCTCCACTTT. The encoded protein is CASSHYNSPLHF.